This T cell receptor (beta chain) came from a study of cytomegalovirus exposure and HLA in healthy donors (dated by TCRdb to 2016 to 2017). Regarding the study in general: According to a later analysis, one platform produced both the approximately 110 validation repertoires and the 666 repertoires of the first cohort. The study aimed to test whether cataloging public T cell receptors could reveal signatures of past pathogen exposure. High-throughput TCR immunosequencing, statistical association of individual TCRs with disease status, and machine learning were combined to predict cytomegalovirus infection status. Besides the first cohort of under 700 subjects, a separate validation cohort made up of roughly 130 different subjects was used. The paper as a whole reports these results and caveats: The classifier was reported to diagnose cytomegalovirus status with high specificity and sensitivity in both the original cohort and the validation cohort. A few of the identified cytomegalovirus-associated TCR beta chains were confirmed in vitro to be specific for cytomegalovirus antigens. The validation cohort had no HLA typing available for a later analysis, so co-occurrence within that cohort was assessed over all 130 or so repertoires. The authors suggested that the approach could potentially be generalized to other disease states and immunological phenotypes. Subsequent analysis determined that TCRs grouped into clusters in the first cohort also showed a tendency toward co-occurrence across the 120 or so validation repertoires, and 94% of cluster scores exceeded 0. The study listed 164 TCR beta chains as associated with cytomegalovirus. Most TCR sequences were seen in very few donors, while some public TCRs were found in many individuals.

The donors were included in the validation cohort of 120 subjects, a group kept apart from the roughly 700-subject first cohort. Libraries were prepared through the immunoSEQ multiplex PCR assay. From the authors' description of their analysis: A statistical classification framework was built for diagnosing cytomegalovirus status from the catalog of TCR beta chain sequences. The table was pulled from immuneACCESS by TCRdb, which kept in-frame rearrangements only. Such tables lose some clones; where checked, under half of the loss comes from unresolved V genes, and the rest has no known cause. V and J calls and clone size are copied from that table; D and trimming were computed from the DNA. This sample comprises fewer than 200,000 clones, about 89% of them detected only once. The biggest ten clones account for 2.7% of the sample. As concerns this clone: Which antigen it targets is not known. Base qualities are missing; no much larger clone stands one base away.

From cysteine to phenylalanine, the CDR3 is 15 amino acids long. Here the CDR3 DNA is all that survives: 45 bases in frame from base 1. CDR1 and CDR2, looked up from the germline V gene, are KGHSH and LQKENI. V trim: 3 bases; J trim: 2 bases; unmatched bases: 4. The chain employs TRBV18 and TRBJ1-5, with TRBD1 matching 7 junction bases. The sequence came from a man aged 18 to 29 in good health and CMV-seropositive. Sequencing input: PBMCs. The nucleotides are TGTGCCAGCTCACCGCCCGACAGGGGCAATCAGCCCCAGCATTTT. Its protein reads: CASSPPDRGNQPQHF.